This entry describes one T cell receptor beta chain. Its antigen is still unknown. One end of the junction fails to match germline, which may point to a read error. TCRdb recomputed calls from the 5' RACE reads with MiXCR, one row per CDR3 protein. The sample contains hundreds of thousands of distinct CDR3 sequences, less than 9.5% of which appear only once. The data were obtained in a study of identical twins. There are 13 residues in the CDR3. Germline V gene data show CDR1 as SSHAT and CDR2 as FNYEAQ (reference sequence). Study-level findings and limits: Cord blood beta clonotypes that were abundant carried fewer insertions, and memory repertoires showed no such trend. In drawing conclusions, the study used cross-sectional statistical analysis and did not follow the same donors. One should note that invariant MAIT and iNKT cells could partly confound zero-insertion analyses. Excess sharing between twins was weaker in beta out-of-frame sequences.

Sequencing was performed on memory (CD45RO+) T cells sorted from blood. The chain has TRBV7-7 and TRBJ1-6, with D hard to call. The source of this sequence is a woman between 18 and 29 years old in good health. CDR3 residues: CASSFDEGSPLHF. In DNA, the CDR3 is TGTGCTAGCAGCTTCGATGAAGGTTCACCCCTCCACTTT.